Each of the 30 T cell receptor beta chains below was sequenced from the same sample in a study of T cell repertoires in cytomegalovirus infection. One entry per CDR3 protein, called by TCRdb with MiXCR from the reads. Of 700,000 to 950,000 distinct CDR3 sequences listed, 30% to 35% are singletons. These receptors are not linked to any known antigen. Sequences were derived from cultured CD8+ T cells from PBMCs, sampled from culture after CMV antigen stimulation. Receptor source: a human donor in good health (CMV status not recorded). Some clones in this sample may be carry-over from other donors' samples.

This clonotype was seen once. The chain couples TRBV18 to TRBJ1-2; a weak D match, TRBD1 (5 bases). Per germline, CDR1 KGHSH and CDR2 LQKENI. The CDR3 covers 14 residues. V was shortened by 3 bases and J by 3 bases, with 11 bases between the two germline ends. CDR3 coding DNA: TGTGCCAGCTCACCCAGGGAGTACGACTATGGCTACACCTTC. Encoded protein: CASSPREYDYGYTF.

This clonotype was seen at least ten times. CDR3 protein: CASSPGGGSYNEQFF. CDR3 DNA: TGTGCCAGCAGCCCCGGGGGGGGCTCCTACAATGAGCAGTTCTTC. V is TRBV7-8 and J is TRBJ2-1, with 8 bases matching TRBD2. This CDR3 is built from 15 residues. Germline V gives CDR1 SGHVS, CDR2 FQNEAQ. The J segment lost 0 bases and the V segment lost 5 bases, leaving 3 bases of the junction unmatched.

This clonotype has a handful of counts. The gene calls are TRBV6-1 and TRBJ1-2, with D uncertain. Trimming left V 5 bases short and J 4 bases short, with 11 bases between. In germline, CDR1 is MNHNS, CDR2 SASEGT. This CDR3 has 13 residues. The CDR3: CASSPTLSYGYTF. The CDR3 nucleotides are TGTGCCAGCAGTCCCACCCTGAGCTATGGCTACACCTTC.

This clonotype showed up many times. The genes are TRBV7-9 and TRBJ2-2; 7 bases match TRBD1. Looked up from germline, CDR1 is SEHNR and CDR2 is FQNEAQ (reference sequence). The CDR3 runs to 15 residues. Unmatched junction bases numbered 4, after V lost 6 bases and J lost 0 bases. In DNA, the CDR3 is TGTGCCAGCAGACCCGGGACAGCGAACACCGGGGAGCTGTTTTTT. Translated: CASRPGTANTGELFF.

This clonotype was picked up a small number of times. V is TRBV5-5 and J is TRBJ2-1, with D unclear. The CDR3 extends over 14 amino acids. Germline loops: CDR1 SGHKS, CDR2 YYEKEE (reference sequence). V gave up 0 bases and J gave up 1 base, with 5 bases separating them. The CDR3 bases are TGTGCCAGCAGCTTGGACGCGTCCTACAATGAGCAGTTCTTC. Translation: CASSLDASYNEQFF.

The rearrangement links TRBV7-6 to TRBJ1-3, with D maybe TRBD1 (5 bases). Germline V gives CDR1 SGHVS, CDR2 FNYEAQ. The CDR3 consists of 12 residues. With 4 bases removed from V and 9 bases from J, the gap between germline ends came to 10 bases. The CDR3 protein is CASSSPQGTIYF. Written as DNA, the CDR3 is TGTGCCAGCAGCTCCCCCCAGGGCACCATATATTTT.

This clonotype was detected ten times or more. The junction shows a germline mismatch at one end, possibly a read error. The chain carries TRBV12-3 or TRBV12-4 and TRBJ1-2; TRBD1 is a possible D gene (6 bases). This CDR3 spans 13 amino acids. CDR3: CASSLGGTYGYTF. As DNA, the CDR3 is TGTGCCAGCAGCTTAGGGGGGACATATGGCTACACCTTC.

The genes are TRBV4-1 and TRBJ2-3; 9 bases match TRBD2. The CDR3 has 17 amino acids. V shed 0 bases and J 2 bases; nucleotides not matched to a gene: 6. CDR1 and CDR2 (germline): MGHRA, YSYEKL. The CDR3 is CASSQDRASGDTDTQYF. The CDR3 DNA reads TGCGCCAGCAGCCAAGATCGAGCTAGCGGGGACACAGATACGCAGTATTTT.

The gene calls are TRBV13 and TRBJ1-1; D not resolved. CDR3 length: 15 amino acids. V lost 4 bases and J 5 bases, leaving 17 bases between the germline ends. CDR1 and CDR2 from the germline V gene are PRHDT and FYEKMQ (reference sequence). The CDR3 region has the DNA TGTGCCAGCAGCTCCTTAGGGTCTGGTGGAACTGAAGCTTTCTTT. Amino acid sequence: CASSSLGSGGTEAFF. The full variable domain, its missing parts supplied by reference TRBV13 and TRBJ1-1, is AAGVIQSPRHLIKEKRETATLKCYPIPRHDTVYWYQQGPGQDPQFLISFYEKMQSDKGSIPDRFSAQQFSDYHSELNMSSLELGDSALYFCASSSLGSGGTEAFFGQGTRLTVV.

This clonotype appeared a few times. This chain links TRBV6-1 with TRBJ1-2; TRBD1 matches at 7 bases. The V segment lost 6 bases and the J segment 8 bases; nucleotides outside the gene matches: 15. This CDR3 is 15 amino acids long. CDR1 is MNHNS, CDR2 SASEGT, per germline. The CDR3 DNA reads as TGTGCCAGCAGGCTCCGACAGGGACCCCTATACGGCTACACCTTC. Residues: CASRLRQGPLYGYTF.

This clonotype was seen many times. CDR3 residues: CASRPGQVENEQFF. The CDR3 DNA reads as TGTGCCAGCAGGCCCGGACAGGTTGAAAATGAGCAGTTCTTC. The V and J genes are TRBV28 and TRBJ2-1; 7 bases align to TRBD1. Germline V gene sequence: CDR1 MDHEN, CDR2 SYDVKM. The CDR3 contains 14 residues. The ends lost 6 bases at V and 7 bases at J; junction bases unmatched: 9.

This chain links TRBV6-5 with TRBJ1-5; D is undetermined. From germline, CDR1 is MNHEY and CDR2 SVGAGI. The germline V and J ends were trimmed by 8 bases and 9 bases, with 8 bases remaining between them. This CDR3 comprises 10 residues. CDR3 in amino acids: CASGHRPQHF. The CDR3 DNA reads TGTGCCAGCGGTCACCGGCCCCAGCATTTT.

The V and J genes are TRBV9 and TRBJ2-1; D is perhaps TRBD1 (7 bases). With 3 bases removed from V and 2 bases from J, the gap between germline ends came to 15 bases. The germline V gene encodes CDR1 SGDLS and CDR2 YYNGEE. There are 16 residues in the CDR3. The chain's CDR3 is CASSGSGDRAYNEQFF. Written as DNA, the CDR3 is TGTGCCAGCAGCGGCTCGGGAGACAGGGCCTACAATGAGCAGTTCTTC. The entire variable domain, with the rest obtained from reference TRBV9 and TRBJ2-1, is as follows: DSGVTQTPKHLITATGQRVTLRCSPRSGDLSVYWYQQSLDQGLQFLIQYYNGEERAKGNILERFSAQQFPDLHSELNLSSLELGDSALYFCASSGSGDRAYNEQFFGPGTRLTVL.

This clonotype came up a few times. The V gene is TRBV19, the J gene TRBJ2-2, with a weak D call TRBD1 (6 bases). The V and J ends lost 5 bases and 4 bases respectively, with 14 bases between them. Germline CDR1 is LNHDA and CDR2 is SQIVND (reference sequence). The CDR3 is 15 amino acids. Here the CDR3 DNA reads TGTGCCAGTAGTGGCCCGGGACAAAGCACCGGGGAGCTGTTTTTT. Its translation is CASSGPGQSTGELFF.

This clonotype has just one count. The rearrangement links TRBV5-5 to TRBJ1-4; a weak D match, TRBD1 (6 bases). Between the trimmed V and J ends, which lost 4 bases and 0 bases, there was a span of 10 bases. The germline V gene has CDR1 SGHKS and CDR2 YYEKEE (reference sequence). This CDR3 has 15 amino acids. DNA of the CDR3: TGTGCCAGCAGCCCGGGACATTCAACTAATGAAAAACTGTTTTTT. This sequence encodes CASSPGHSTNEKLFF.

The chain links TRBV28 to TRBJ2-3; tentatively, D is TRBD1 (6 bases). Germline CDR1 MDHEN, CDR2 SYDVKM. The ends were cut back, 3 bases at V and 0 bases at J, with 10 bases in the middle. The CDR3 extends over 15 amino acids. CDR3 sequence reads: CASSFGDISTDTQYF. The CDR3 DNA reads TGTGCCAGCAGTTTCGGGGACATCAGCACAGATACGCAGTATTTT.

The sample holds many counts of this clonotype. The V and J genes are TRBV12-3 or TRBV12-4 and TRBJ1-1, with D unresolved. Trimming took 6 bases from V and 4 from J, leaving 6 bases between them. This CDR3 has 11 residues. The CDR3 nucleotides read TGTGCCAGCAGCTTCAGCACTGAAGCTTTCTTT. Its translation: CASSFSTEAFF.

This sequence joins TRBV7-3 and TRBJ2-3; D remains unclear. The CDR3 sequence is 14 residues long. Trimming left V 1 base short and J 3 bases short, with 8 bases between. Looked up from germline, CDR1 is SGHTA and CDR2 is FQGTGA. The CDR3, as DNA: TGTGCCAGCAGCTTAATCCCCAGGACAGATACGCAGTATTTT. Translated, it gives CASSLIPRTDTQYF.

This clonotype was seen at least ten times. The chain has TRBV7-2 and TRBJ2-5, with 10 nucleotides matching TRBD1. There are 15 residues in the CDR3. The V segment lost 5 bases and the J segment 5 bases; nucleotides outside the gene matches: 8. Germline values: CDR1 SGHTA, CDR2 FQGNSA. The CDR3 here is CASSITGTGVETQYF. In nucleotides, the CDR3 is TGTGCCAGCAGCATAACCGGGACAGGGGTGGAGACCCAGTACTTC.

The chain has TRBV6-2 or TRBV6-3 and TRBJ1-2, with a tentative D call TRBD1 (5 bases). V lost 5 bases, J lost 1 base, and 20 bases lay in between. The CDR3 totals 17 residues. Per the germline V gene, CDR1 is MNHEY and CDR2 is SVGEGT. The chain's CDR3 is CASSPSTGTGFNYGYTF. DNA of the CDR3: TGTGCCAGCAGTCCGTCGACCGGGACCGGCTTTAACTATGGCTACACCTTC.

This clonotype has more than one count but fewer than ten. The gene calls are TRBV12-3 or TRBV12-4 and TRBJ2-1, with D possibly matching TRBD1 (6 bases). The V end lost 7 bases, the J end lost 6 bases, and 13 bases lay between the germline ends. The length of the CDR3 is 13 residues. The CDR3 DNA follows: TGTGCCAGCACCACAACAGGGACCAATGAGCAGTTCTTC. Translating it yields CASTTTGTNEQFF.

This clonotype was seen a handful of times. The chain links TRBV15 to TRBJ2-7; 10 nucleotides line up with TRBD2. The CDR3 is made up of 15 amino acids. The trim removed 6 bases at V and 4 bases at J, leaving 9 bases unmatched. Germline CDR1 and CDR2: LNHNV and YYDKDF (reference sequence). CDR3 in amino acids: CATSPTSGVFYEQYV. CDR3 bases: TGTGCCACCAGTCCTACTAGCGGGGTCTTTTACGAGCAGTACGTC.

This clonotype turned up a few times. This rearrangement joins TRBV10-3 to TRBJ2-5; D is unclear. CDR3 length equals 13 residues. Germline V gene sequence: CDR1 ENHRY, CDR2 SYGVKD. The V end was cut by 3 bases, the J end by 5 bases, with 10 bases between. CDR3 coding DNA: TGTGCCATCAGTGATTTCCGAAGTGAGACCCAGTACTTC. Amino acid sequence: CAISDFRSETQYF.

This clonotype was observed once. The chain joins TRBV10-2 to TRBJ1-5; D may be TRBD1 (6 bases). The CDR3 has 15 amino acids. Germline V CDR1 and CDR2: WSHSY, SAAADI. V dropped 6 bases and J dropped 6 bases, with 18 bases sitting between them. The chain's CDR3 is CASRGGLTGTQPQHF. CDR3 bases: TGCGCCAGCAGGGGGGGCCTGACAGGCACTCAGCCCCAGCATTTT.

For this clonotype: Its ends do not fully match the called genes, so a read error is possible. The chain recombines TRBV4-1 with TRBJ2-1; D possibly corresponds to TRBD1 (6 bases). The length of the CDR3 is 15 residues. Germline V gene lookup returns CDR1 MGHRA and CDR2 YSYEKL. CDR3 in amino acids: CTSSQGTLGYNEQFF. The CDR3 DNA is TGCACCAGCAGCCAAGGGACATTGGGATACAATGAGCAGTTCTTC.

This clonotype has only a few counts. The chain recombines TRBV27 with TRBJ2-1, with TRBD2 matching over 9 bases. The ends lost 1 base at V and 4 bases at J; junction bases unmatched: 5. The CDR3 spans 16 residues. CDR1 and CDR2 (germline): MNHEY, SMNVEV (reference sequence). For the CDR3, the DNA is TGTGCCAGCAGTTTATATAGCGGGGGTCCGTACAATGAGCAGTTCTTC. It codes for CASSLYSGGPYNEQFF.

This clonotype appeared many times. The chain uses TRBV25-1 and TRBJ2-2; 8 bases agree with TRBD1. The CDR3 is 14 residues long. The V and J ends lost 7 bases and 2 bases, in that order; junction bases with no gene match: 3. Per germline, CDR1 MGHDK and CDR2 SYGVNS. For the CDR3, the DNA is TGTGCCAGCACGGGACAGGAAAACACCGGGGAGCTGTTTTTT. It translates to CASTGQENTGELFF.

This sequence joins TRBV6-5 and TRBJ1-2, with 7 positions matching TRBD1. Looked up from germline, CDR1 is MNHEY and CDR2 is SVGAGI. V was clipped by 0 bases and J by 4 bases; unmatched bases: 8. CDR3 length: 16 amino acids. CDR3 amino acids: CASSYSEGGGGYGYTF. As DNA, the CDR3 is TGTGCCAGCAGTTACTCTGAAGGGGGCGGAGGCTATGGCTACACCTTC.

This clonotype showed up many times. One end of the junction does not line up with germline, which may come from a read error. Here the CDR3 DNA reads TGTGCCAGCAGCTTAGATACCTCCTACGAGCAGTACTTC. This sequence encodes CASSLDTSYEQYF. V and J are TRBV5-1 and TRBJ2-7; D unresolved. The germline V gene encodes CDR1 SGHRS and CDR2 YFSETQ. The CDR3 length is 13 residues.

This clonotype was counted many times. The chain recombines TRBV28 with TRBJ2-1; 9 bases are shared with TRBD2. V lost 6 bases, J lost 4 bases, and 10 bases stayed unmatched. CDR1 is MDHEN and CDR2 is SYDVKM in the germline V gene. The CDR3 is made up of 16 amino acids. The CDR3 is CASSLSGGRKYNEQFF. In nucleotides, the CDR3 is TGTGCCAGCAGCCTTAGCGGGGGAAGGAAATACAATGAGCAGTTCTTC.